This record concerns one T cell receptor beta chain sequence. Germline V CDR1 and CDR2: SNHLY, FYNNEI. The CDR3 runs 14 residues. The V and J ends lost 3 bases and 6 bases respectively, with 12 bases between them. These data are taken from a study of blood T cell repertoires in COVID-19. Original data processing: Estimates of nucleated cell counts were drawn from the amplification of reference gene primers. The protocol was immunoSEQ multiplex PCR, while the TCRdb copy is restricted to in-frame clones and leaves out a portion. The V and J calls and clone size were taken over from that table, and D and trimming were inferred from the DNA. Counted here are about 52,000 clones, about 90% occurring once; the ten biggest clones make up 7.5% to 10%.

The chain has TRBV2 and TRBJ1-5, with a weak D call TRBD1 (6 bases). The source is a man older than 75 with active or convalescent COVID-19. Sample: peripheral blood. CDR3 in DNA: TGTGCCAGCAGTGACTCAGGGGCCGGTCAGCCCCAGCATTTT. As protein: CASSDSGAGQPQHF.